A selection of T cell receptor beta chains follows, all from one sample in a study of CD8 T cells in Susac syndrome. MiXCR, run by TCRdb on the immunoSEQ multiplex PCR reads, gives a single entry per CDR3 protein. Counted here are about 200,000 distinct CDR3 sequences, approximately 90% occurring once; the ten biggest clones make up about 0.15%. The sequenced material came from CD8+ T cells from PBMCs. The receptors originated from a human donor with multiple sclerosis. Each CDR3 is given with its conserved first and last residue. A D gene is named only where the DNA matches it firmly. Clone size is not always given. Where it is, it says once, few, many or a class for expanded clones.

V,size,J,D,CDR3,DNA
TRBV12-3/TRBV12-4,-,TRBJ2-7,TRBD2,CASSPAGGYYEQYF,TGTGCCAGCAGCCCAGCGGGGGGATACTACGAGCAGTACTTC
TRBV24-1,-,TRBJ2-1,-,CATTPKGGSNEQFF,TGTGCCACCACCCCAAAGGGGGGTTCGAATGAGCAGTTCTTC
TRBV12-3/TRBV12-4,-,TRBJ1-1,TRBD1,CASTPGGGDTEAFF,TGTGCCAGCACTCCAGGGGGAGGTGACACTGAAGCTTTCTTT
TRBV10-2,-,TRBJ1-3,-,CASSEGRPKNTIYF,TGCGCCAGCAGTGAAGGCCGACCCAAAAACACCATATATTTT
TRBV29-1,-,TRBJ2-7,-,CSIFSRKSYEQYF,TGCAGCATATTTTCCAGGAAATCCTACGAGCAGTACTTC
TRBV7-9,-,TRBJ2-7,-,CASSLGPRLSYEQYF,TGTGCCAGCAGCTTAGGCCCTCGCCTCTCCTACGAGCAGTACTTC
TRBV25-1,-,TRBJ2-3,TRBD2,CASSDYAGEFTDTQYF,TGTGCCAGCAGTGATTATGCGGGAGAGTTCACAGATACGCAGTATTTT
TRBV7-9,-,TRBJ2-1,TRBD2,CASSPTSGRNNEQFF,TGTGCCAGCAGCCCTACTAGCGGGAGAAACAATGAGCAGTTCTTC
TRBV4-1,-,TRBJ1-1,-,CASSQAKNTEAFF,TGCGCCAGCAGCCAAGCCAAGAACACTGAAGCTTTCTTT
TRBV9,-,TRBJ2-7,-,CASSVGGHSYEQYF,TGTGCCAGCAGCGTCGGGGGGCACTCCTACGAGCAGTACTTC
TRBV4-1,-,TRBJ2-7,-,CASSQDRTGAFYF,TGCGCCAGCAGCCAAGACCGTACCGGCGCCTTCTACTTC
TRBV19,-,TRBJ2-1,TRBD2,CASGSGAHYNEQFF,TGTGCCAGTGGTAGCGGGGCGCACTACAATGAGCAGTTCTTC
TRBV4-3,-,TRBJ2-5,-,CASSQEIRSVAADQETQYF,TGCGCCAGCAGCCAAGAAATCCGATCTGTGGCAGCTGACCAAGAGACCCAGTACTTC
TRBV19,few,TRBJ1-1,TRBD1,CASSSGQANTEAFF,TGTGCCAGTAGTAGTGGACAGGCTAACACTGAAGCTTTCTTT
TRBV27,few,TRBJ2-1,-,CASSLSSNEQFF,TGTGCCAGCAGTTTATCCTCGAATGAGCAGTTCTTC
TRBV9,-,TRBJ1-1,TRBD1,CASSVASGGGTEAFF,TGTGCCAGCAGCGTAGCTTCAGGGGGTGGGACTGAAGCTTTCTTT
TRBV30,-,TRBJ2-7,-,CAWSEVDYEQYF,TGTGCCTGGAGTGAGGTGGACTACGAGCAGTACTTC
TRBV7-8,-,TRBJ2-5,-,CASSLAGGWKETQYF,TGTGCCAGCAGCTTAGCGGGAGGTTGGAAAGAGACCCAGTACTTC
TRBV15,-,TRBJ2-1,-,CATSRVAETYNEQFF,TGTGCCACCAGCAGAGTGGCGGAGACCTACAATGAGCAGTTCTTC
TRBV2,-,TRBJ1-1,-,CASTGSGNTEAFF,TGTGCCAGCACCGGATCAGGGAACACTGAAGCTTTCTTT
TRBV30,-,TRBJ2-1,-,CAWSVGGFNEQFF,TGTGCCTGGAGTGTAGGGGGGTTCAATGAGCAGTTCTTC
TRBV29-1,-,TRBJ1-2,TRBD1,CSVWTGSNGYTF,TGCAGCGTCTGGACAGGGTCCAATGGCTACACCTTC
TRBV9,-,TRBJ2-7,-,CASSGDSTNYEQYF,TGTGCCAGCAGCGGCGACAGTACCAACTACGAGCAGTACTTC
TRBV19,-,TRBJ2-5,TRBD2,CASSWAGGAETQYF,TGTGCCAGTAGTTGGGCCGGGGGGGCAGAGACCCAGTACTTC
TRBV19,-,TRBJ1-1,-,CASSRTDEDPGPAFF,TGTGCCAGTAGTCGGACGGACGAAGATCCCGGACCGGCTTTCTTT
TRBV24-1,-,TRBJ2-3,-,CATSDFGVTQYF,TGTGCCACCAGTGATTTCGGGGTAACGCAGTATTTT
TRBV20-1,-,TRBJ2-3,-,CSARVNIWVSEIPDTQYF,TGCAGTGCTAGAGTGAATATCTGGGTTAGCGAGATCCCAGATACGCAGTATTTT
TRBV2,once,TRBJ2-1,-,CASSGLESSYNEQFF,TGTGCCAGCAGTGGGCTTGAGAGCTCCTACAATGAGCAGTTCTTC
TRBV6-1,-,TRBJ2-2,-,CASLGLAERTSPNTGELFF,TGTGCCAGCCTCGGGTTAGCGGAAAGGACCTCTCCCAACACCGGGGAGCTGTTTTTT
TRBV7-8,-,TRBJ1-5,-,CASSLKPTNQPQHF,TGTGCCAGCAGCTTAAAGCCAACAAATCAGCCCCAGCATTTT
TRBV30,-,TRBJ2-1,-,CAWSAGSSYNEQFF,TGTGCCTGGAGTGCCGGGAGCTCCTACAATGAGCAGTTCTTC
TRBV30,once,TRBJ2-1,TRBD2,CAWTDGLAGNEQFF,TGTGCCTGGACGGATGGACTAGCGGGGAATGAGCAGTTCTTC
TRBV5-1,-,TRBJ2-7,-,CASSLDGPGAYEQYF,TGCGCCAGCAGCTTGGATGGGCCAGGCGCCTACGAGCAGTACTTC
TRBV18,once,TRBJ2-7,TRBD1,CASSPNTRTGGYEQYF,TGTGCCAGCTCACCGAACACGAGGACAGGCGGCTACGAGCAGTACTTC
TRBV9,-,TRBJ1-5,-,CASSVGSNQPQHF,TGTGCCAGTAGTGTGGGAAGCAATCAGCCCCAGCATTTT
TRBV2,-,TRBJ1-1,TRBD1,CASSETGITVMNTEAFF,TGTGCCAGCAGTGAGACAGGGATTACCGTGATGAACACTGAAGCTTTCTTT
TRBV3-1,-,TRBJ2-7,-,CASSPGSEFSSYEQYF,TGTGCCAGCAGCCCCGGTTCGGAATTCAGCTCCTACGAGCAGTACTTC
TRBV14,-,TRBJ2-3,-,CASSQDVRASASWSDTQYF,TGTGCCAGCAGCCAAGACGTGAGGGCTAGCGCCTCCTGGTCGGATACGCAGTATTTT
TRBV7-3,-,TRBJ2-1,-,CASSLSPARGNEQFF,TGTGCCAGCAGCTTAAGTCCAGCGCGAGGGAATGAGCAGTTCTTC
TRBV15,-,TRBJ1-6,-,CATSRGVGTNSPLHF,TGTGCCACCAGCAGAGGGGTAGGGACGAATTCACCCCTCCACTTT
TRBV6-1,-,TRBJ1-5,-,CASSEEAFFNQPQHF,TGTGCCAGCAGTGAAGAGGCCTTTTTCAATCAGCCCCAGCATTTT
TRBV7-9,-,TRBJ2-7,-,CASSLSFDPSYEQYF,TGTGCCAGCAGCTTAAGTTTCGACCCGTCCTACGAGCAGTACTTC
TRBV6-5,-,TRBJ1-3,-,CASGSGVSGNTIYF,TGTGCCAGCGGTTCAGGAGTCTCTGGAAACACCATATATTTT
TRBV9,-,TRBJ2-1,-,CASSDRDAYNEQFF,TGTGCCAGCAGCGACCGGGACGCCTACAATGAGCAGTTCTTC
TRBV4-2,-,TRBJ2-1,-,CASSQVAGDSYNEQFF,TGTGCCAGCAGCCAAGTGGCCGGCGACTCCTACAATGAGCAGTTCTTC
TRBV2,-,TRBJ2-2,TRBD2,CASSEAGTSGDGELFF,TGTGCCAGCAGTGAAGCTGGGACTAGCGGAGACGGGGAGCTGTTTTTT
TRBV15,-,TRBJ1-6,-,CATSEGRRSPLHF,TGTGCCACCAGCGAAGGGCGGCGGTCACCCCTCCACTTT
TRBV29-1,-,TRBJ2-4,TRBD2,CSVEGTSGSQNIQYF,TGCAGCGTTGAAGGGACTAGCGGGTCTCAAAACATTCAGTACTTC
TRBV9,-,TRBJ1-5,-,CASSVGVHQPQHF,TGTGCCAGCAGCGTAGGCGTCCATCAGCCCCAGCATTTT
TRBV6-2/TRBV6-3,-,TRBJ1-1,-,CASSPRVLGTNTEAFF,TGTGCCAGCAGTCCCCGGGTTTTAGGGACGAACACTGAAGCTTTCTTT
TRBV7-9,-,TRBJ2-7,-,CASSWRDRPYEQYF,TGTGCCAGCAGCTGGCGGGACAGACCCTACGAGCAGTACTTC
TRBV2,-,TRBJ2-7,-,CASSVAGYEQYF,TGTGCCAGCAGTGTCGCGGGTTACGAGCAGTACTTC
TRBV7-7,-,TRBJ2-1,TRBD1,CASSPTSGGSEQFF,TGTGCTAGCAGCCCGACTTCAGGGGGATCTGAGCAGTTCTTC
TRBV3-1,-,TRBJ2-2,-,CASRHQGAGELFF,TGTGCCAGCAGGCATCAGGGAGCCGGGGAGCTGTTTTTT